Below, 11 T cell receptor beta chains from the same sample are listed, as sequenced in a study of OX40 agonist ivuxolimab in advanced cancers. Receptor libraries were prepared by the immunoSEQ multiplex PCR assay. TCRdb obtained this table from immuneACCESS and retained in-frame rearrangements with V and J assigned. These tables miss some clones; where compared with another copy, unresolved V genes account for less than half of the shortfall, and the remainder is unexplained. The sample profile shows approximately 61,000 clones; around 90% of them were found once. The ten largest clones capture under 2% of the sample. The material was CD4+ or CD8+ T cells sorted from blood, obtained in a trial of the OX40 agonist ivuxolimab. The receptors were gathered from an adult with an advanced solid tumor such as melanoma, head and neck, liver or kidney cancer.

The V and J genes are TRBV7-9 and TRBJ1-6; TRBD1 agrees at 9 bases. V was pared by 4 bases and J by 11 bases, with 6 bases of the junction left unmatched. The CDR3 runs 14 residues. CDR1 is SEHNR, CDR2 FQNEAQ, per germline (reference sequence). CDR3 in amino acids: CASSWGQGETPLHF. The CDR3 nucleotides are TGTGCCAGCAGCTGGGGACAGGGTGAAACACCCCTCCACTTT.

The chain carries TRBV29-1 and TRBJ2-1; D may match TRBD1 or TRBD2 (5 bases each). In germline, CDR1 is SQVTM, CDR2 ANQGSEA. V lost 8 bases, J lost 1 base, and 9 bases lay in between. The CDR3 is 12 residues long. CDR3 region: CSLGDSYNEQFF. The CDR3 nucleotides are TGCAGCCTGGGGGATTCCTACAATGAGCAGTTCTTC.

This clone was detected only once. The chain links TRBV4-3 to TRBJ1-5; D is undetermined. V lost 1 base, J lost 0 bases, and 7 bases lay in between. The CDR3 runs to 15 residues. Germline CDR1 reads LGHNA; CDR2 reads YSLEER. CDR3 nucleotides: TGCGCCAGCAGCCAAGGATCCGGTAGCAATCAGCCCCAGCATTTT. The encoded protein is CASSQGSGSNQPQHF.

The chain couples TRBV28 to TRBJ2-3, with unresolved D. Trimming shortened V by 10 bases and J by 7 bases, and 15 bases separated the two germline ends. Germline CDR1 and CDR2: MDHEN and SYDVKM. The CDR3 consists of 12 residues. The CDR3 DNA reads as TGTGCCACCTGGCGGAGTGCCTATACGCAGTATTTT. It encodes CATWRSAYTQYF. Using reference TRBV28 and TRBJ2-3 for the parts outside the CDR3, the full variable domain is DVKVTQSSRYLVKRTGEKVFLECVQDMDHENMFWYRQDPGLGLRLIYFSYDVKMKEKGDIPEGYSVSREKKERFSLILESASTNQTSMYLCATWRSAYTQYFGPGTRLTVL.

This sequence joins TRBV29-1 and TRBJ1-1; D possibly corresponds to TRBD1 (5 bases). Trimming shortened V by 8 bases and J by 2 bases, and 12 bases separated the two germline ends. The germline CDR1 and CDR2 sequences are SQVTM and ANQGSEA. This CDR3 is built from 12 residues. CDR3 bases: TGCAGCTTCGGGGGGGAAAACACTGAAGCTTTCTTT. It is translated as CSFGGENTEAFF.

In this sample, this clone turned up a few times. The chain recombines TRBV2 with TRBJ1-1; D is undetermined. The CDR3 consists of 11 residues. V lost 6 bases, J lost 7 bases, and 9 bases lay in between. The germline V gene encodes CDR1 SNHLY and CDR2 FYNNEI. The CDR3 loop reads CASSPAVEAFF. CDR3 DNA: TGTGCCAGCAGCCCAGCAGTTGAAGCTTTCTTT.

The chain joins TRBV13 to TRBJ2-1; the match to TRBD2 covers 8 bases. There are 18 residues in the CDR3. The germline CDR1 and CDR2 sequences are PRHDT and FYEKMQ (reference sequence). Trimming at V came to 1 base and at J to 3 bases, leaving 11 bases not matched to a gene. CDR3 sequence: CASSLDVGLAGLYNEQFF. The CDR3 DNA reads TGTGCCAGCAGCTTAGACGTTGGGCTAGCGGGCCTCTACAATGAGCAGTTCTTC.

This clone was seen a single time. The rearrangement links TRBV7-8 to TRBJ2-5; 10 bases match TRBD2. CDR1 SGHVS and CDR2 FQNEAQ come from the germline V gene. Trimming removed 5 bases from V and 4 bases from J; junction bases left unmatched: 7. CDR3 length: 15 residues. The CDR3 DNA sequence: TGTGCCAGCAGCCCCCCAGCGGGGGGGACAGAGACCCAGTACTTC. It specifies CASSPPAGGTETQYF.

The chain joins TRBV7-9 to TRBJ2-7; maybe TRBD2 (6 bases). V lost 0 bases and J lost 7, with 19 bases in between. Germline V gene lookup returns CDR1 SEHNR and CDR2 FQNEAQ (reference sequence). The CDR3 runs to 16 residues. The CDR3 sequence is CASSLALGGTSWEQYF. The CDR3, as DNA: TGTGCCAGCAGCTTAGCGCTTGGCGGGACCTCTTGGGAGCAGTACTTC.

This clone has only one observation. The chain employs TRBV12-5 and TRBJ2-1; 7 nucleotides agree with TRBD1. Germline V gene lookup returns CDR1 LGHNT and CDR2 FRNRAP. V lost 6 bases and J lost 7; bases outside the gene matches: 6. The CDR3 is 13 residues long. The CDR3: CASGSGTANEQFF. In DNA, the CDR3 is TGTGCTAGTGGCTCCGGGACAGCAAATGAGCAGTTCTTC.

The V and J genes are TRBV11-3 and TRBJ2-6; D not certain. In germline, CDR1 is SGHNT, CDR2 YENEEA. The CDR3 covers 15 residues. Trimming stripped 5 bases from V and 18 bases from J, with 26 bases between. DNA for the CDR3: TGTGCCAGCAGCGGCTGTGCCGATCTCGACAAAGTCGGGACTTTC. It encodes CASSGCADLDKVGTF.